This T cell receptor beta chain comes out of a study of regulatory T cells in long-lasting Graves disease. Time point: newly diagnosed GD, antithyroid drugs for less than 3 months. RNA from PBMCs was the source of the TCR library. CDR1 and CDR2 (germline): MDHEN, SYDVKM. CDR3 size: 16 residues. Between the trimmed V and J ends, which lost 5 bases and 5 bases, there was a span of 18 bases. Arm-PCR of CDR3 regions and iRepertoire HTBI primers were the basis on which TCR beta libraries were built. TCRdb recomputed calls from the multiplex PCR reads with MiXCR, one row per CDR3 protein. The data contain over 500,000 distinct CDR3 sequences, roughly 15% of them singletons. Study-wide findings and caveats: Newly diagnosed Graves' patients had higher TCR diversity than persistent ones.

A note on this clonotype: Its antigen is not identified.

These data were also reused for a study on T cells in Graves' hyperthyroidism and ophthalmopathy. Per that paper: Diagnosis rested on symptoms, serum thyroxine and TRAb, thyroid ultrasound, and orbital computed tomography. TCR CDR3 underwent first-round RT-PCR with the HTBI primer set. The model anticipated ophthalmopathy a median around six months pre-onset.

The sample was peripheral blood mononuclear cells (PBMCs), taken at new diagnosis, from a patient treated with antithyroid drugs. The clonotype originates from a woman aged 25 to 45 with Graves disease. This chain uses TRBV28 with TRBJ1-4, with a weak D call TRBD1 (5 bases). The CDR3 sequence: CASSPLGDPRNEKLFF. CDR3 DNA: TGTGCCAGCAGTCCTCTCGGGGACCCCCGAAATGAAAAACTGTTTTTT.